A single sample gave rise to the 18 T cell receptor beta chains below, sequenced in a study of identical twins. TCRdb redid the calling of the 5' RACE reads with MiXCR, one entry per CDR3 protein. The data contain some 1,700,000 distinct CDR3 sequences, around a third of them singletons. Sequencing input: cord blood. The receptors were gathered from a newborn girl in good health.

As to this clonotype: A read error may produce the germline difference seen at one junction end. The V gene is TRBV5-6, the J gene TRBJ1-2; D may be TRBD1 (5 bases). The CDR3 spans 12 residues. CDR1 is SGHDT and CDR2 is YYEEEE in the germline V gene. The CDR3: CTSSSGLYGYTF. Here the CDR3 DNA reads TGTACCAGCAGCTCGGGACTCTATGGCTACACCTTC.

J is TRBJ2-2 and V is TRBV20-1; D is undetermined. The CDR3 consists of 14 residues. The V gene's germline CDR1 is DFQATT and CDR2 SNEGSKA (reference sequence). The CDR3 loop is CSPGAKSNTGELFF. The CDR3 coding sequence is TGCAGCCCAGGAGCTAAGTCCAACACCGGGGAGCTGTTTTTT.

This clonotype occurred many times. The V gene is TRBV6-5, the J gene TRBJ2-7; a weak D match, TRBD2 (6 bases). V shed 6 bases and J shed 2 bases, with 20 bases lying between them. Germline V gene lookup returns CDR1 MNHEY and CDR2 SVGAGI. The CDR3 totals 16 residues. The CDR3 loop reads CASSHQSGLSTYEQYF. The CDR3 DNA follows: TGTGCCAGCAGCCACCAGTCGGGACTGTCAACCTACGAGCAGTACTTC.

V usage is TRBV6-6 and J usage is TRBJ1-4; 9 bases agree with TRBD1. The CDR3 contains 12 residues. Unmatched junction bases numbered 4, after V lost 11 bases and J lost 6 bases. The germline CDR1 and CDR2 sequences are MNHNY and SVGAGI (reference sequence). Here the CDR3 reads CASRTGDEKLFF. The DNA of the CDR3 is TGTGCCTCCCGGACAGGGGATGAAAAACTGTTTTTT.

This clonotype has a handful of counts. The V call is TRBV10-3, the J call TRBJ2-1; TRBD1 matches 7 bases. CDR1 and CDR2 (germline): ENHRY, SYGVKD. The V segment lost 8 bases and the J segment 4 bases; nucleotides outside the gene matches: 8. This CDR3 is built from 14 residues. CDR3 sequence (DNA): TGTGCCATCGGACGGACAGGTCCTTACAATGAGCAGTTCTTC. Its translation is CAIGRTGPYNEQFF.

The J gene is TRBJ2-3, the V gene TRBV5-1; a possible D gene is TRBD2 (6 bases). Germline lookup yields CDR1 SGHRS and CDR2 YFSETQ. Trimming stripped 7 bases from V and 2 bases from J, with 14 bases between. This CDR3 is 14 amino acids long. CDR3 residues: CASEMGDSTDTQYF. The CDR3 DNA reads TGCGCCAGCGAAATGGGGGACTCCACAGATACGCAGTATTTT.

The J gene is TRBJ1-1, the V gene TRBV5-5; TRBD1 matches 7 bases. Germline V gene sequence: CDR1 SGHKS, CDR2 YYEKEE (reference sequence). The CDR3 totals 16 residues. Trimming took 0 bases from V and 1 from J; bases not matched to a gene: 6. In DNA, the CDR3 is TGTGCCAGCAGCTTGGGCCCGGGGGACAGGAACACTGAAGCTTTCTTT. Translating it yields CASSLGPGDRNTEAFF.

On this clonotype itself: At one boundary the junction diverges from the germline segment, which might be a read error. V usage is TRBV20-1 and J usage is TRBJ2-3; 10 bases align to TRBD2. Germline CDR1 is DFQATT and CDR2 is SNEGSKA (reference sequence). The CDR3 is 13 amino acids. The CDR3 nucleotides are TGCAATGCTTTAGCGGGAGGCGGAGATACGCAGTATTTT. Protein: CNALAGGGDTQYF.

This clonotype has ten or more counts. The gene calls are TRBV29-1 and TRBJ2-1; D might be TRBD2 (5 bases). CDR3 length equals 13 residues. Trimming pared 7 bases from V and 6 bases from J, leaving 16 bases between. The germline V gene encodes CDR1 SQVTM and CDR2 ANQGSEA. CDR3 DNA sequence: TGCAGCGGTGAGCGGTCCCATAGCAATGAGCAGTTCTTC. This sequence encodes CSGERSHSNEQFF.

The CDR3 coding sequence is TGTGCCAGCAGGTCTCTGGGAAGTAGCGAGCAGTACTTC. Residues: CASRSLGSSEQYF. The rearrangement links TRBV6-1 to TRBJ2-7; D ambiguous. The germline CDR1 and CDR2 sequences are MNHNS and SASEGT. The CDR3 is 13 residues long. Trimming stripped 6 bases from V and 6 bases from J, with 15 bases between.

The sample holds a few counts of this clonotype. The genes are TRBV5-1 and TRBJ2-1; TRBD2 matches 8 bases. CDR3 length: 15 residues. Germline V gives CDR1 SGHRS, CDR2 YFSETQ. V dropped 3 bases and J dropped 3; count of bases not matched to a gene: 5. CDR3 residues: CASSYSGNGYNEQFF. The CDR3 bases are TGCGCCAGCAGCTATAGCGGGAACGGCTACAATGAGCAGTTCTTC.

Comment on this clonotype: Just one base apart from a much larger clone, this may be a read error. The V call is TRBV5-8, the J call TRBJ1-5, with D unresolved. V lost 2 bases and J lost 3, with 3 bases in between. This CDR3 spans 12 amino acids. Germline values: CDR1 SGHTS, CDR2 YDEGEE. The chain's CDR3 is CASSFINQPQHF. CDR3 nucleotide sequence: TGTGCCAGCAGCTTTATCAATCAGCCCCAGCATTTT.

The chain combines TRBV18 with TRBJ2-1, with TRBD2 matching 15 bases. V lost 3 bases, J lost 4 bases, and 7 bases stayed unmatched. The CDR3 runs to 18 residues. Germline CDR1 KGHSH, CDR2 LQKENI. CDR3 nucleotides: TGTGCCAGCTCACCGGGGACTAGCGGGAGGAGACTTTACAATGAGCAGTTCTTC. Encoded protein: CASSPGTSGRRLYNEQFF.

The gene calls are TRBV4-1 and TRBJ2-5; tentatively, D is TRBD1 (5 bases). The ends were cut back, 1 base at V and 4 bases at J, with 10 bases in the middle. The CDR3 runs to 14 residues. CDR1 and CDR2 from the germline V gene are MGHRA and YSYEKL. CDR3 DNA: TGCGCCAGCAGCCAAGGGGGCAAGGGAGAGACCCAGTACTTC. The encoded protein is CASSQGGKGETQYF.

The chain is built from TRBV11-2 and TRBJ2-3, with D unresolved. CDR1 is SGHAT and CDR2 is FQNNGV in the germline V gene. V lost 4 bases and J 2 bases, leaving 10 bases between the germline ends. There are 14 residues in the CDR3. Written as DNA, the CDR3 is TGTGCCAGCAGCTCTTCCCGGAACACAGATACGCAGTATTTT. Translated, it gives CASSSSRNTDTQYF.

This rearrangement joins TRBV5-1 to TRBJ2-5, with D maybe TRBD1 (6 bases). Germline assignment: CDR1 SGHRS and CDR2 YFSETQ. This CDR3 has 15 residues. Between the trimmed V and J ends, which lost 1 base and 2 bases, there was a span of 12 bases. Written as DNA, the CDR3 is TGCGCCAGCAGCTTGTTAGGGGGACCTCAAGAGACCCAGTACTTC. Translating it yields CASSLLGGPQETQYF.

The J gene is TRBJ2-7, the V gene TRBV13, with TRBD2 as a possible D gene (5 bases). The CDR3 loop spans 15 amino acids. V lost 2 bases to trimming and J lost 3 bases, with 14 bases between them. CDR1 is PRHDT and CDR2 is FYEKMQ in the germline V gene (reference sequence). The CDR3 region is CASSLIPSGSYEQYF. The CDR3 nucleotides read TGTGCCAGCAGCTTAATCCCCAGCGGCAGCTACGAGCAGTACTTC.

Here the CDR3 DNA reads TGTGCCAGCAGCCAAGATTGGTCCAGGCCCAATGAGCAGTACTTC. Encoded protein: CASSQDWSRPNEQYF. This rearrangement joins TRBV4-2 to TRBJ2-7; D unclear. Looked up from germline, CDR1 is LGHNA and CDR2 is YNFKEQ. Trimming took off 0 bases at V and 7 bases at J, with 16 bases between the two ends. CDR3 length: 15 residues.